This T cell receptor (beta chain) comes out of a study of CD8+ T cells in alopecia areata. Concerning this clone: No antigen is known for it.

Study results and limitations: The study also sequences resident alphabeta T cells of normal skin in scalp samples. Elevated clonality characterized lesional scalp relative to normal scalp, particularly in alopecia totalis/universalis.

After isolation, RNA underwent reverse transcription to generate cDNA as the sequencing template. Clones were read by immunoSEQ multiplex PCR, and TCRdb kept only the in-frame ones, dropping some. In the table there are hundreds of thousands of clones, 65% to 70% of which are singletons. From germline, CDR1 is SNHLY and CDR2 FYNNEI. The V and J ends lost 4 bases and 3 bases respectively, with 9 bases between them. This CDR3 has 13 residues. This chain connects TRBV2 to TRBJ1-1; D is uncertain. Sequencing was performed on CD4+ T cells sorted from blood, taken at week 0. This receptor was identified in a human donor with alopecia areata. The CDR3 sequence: CASSGGLDTEAFF. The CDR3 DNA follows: TGTGCCAGCAGTGGTGGACTGGACACTGAAGCTTTCTTT.